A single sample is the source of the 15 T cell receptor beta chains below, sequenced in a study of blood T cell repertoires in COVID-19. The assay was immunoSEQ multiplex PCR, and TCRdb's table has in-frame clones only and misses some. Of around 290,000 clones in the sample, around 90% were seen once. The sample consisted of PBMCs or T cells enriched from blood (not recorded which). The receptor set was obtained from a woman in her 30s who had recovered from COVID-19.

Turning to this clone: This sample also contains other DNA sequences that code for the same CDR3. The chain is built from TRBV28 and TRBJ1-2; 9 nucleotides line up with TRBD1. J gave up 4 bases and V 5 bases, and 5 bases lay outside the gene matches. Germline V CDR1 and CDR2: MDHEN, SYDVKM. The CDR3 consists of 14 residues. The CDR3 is CASSPGTGIYGYTF. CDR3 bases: TGTGCCAGCAGTCCCGGGACAGGGATCTATGGCTACACCTTC.

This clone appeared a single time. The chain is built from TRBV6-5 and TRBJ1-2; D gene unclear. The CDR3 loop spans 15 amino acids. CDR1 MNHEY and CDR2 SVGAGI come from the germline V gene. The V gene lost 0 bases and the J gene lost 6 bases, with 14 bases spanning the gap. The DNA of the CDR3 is TGTGCCAGCAGTTACTCCCAGATGACTAGCAATGGCTACACCTTC. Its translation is CASSYSQMTSNGYTF.

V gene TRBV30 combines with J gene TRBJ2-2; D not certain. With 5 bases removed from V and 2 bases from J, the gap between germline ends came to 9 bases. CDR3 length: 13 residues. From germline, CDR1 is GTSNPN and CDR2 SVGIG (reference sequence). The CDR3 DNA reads TGTGCCTGGGAAGAGTCAAACACCGGGGAGCTGTTTTTT. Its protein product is CAWEESNTGELFF.

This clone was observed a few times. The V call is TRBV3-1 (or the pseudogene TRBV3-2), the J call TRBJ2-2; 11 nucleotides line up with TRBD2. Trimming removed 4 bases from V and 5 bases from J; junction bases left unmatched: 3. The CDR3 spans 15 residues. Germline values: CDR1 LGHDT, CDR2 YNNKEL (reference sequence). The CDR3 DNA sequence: TGTGCCAGCAGCCGGCGACTAGCGGGAACCGGGGAGCTGTTTTTT. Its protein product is CASSRRLAGTGELFF.

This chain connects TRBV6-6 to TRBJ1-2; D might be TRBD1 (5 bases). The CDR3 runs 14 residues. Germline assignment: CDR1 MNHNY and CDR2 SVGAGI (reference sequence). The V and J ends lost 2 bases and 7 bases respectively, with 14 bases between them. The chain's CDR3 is CASSYQRVGGGYTF. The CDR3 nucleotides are TGTGCCAGCAGTTACCAAAGGGTCGGGGGTGGCTACACCTTC.

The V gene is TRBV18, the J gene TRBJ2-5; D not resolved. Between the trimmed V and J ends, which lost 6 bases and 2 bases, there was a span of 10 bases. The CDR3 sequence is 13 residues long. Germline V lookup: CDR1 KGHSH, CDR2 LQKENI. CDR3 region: CASSRGFQETQYF. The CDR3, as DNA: TGTGCCAGCTCCCGCGGATTTCAAGAGACCCAGTACTTC.

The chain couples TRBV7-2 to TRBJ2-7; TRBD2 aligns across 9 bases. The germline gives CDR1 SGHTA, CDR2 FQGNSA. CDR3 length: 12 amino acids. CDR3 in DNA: TGTGCTAGTGGTAGCGGGAGTTACGAGCAGTACTTC. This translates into CASGSGSYEQYF.

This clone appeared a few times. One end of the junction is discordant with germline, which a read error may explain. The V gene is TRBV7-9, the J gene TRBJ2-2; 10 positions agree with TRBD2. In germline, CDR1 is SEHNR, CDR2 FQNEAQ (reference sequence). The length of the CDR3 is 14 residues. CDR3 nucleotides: TGTGCCAGCAGCGTAGCGGGAGGCACCGGGGAGCTGTTTTTT. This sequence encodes CASSVAGGTGELFF. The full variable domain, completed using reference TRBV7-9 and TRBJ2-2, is DTGVSQNPRHKITKRGQNVTFRCDPISEHNRLYWYRQTLGQGPEFLTYFQNEAQLEKSRLLSDRFSAERPKGSFSTLEIQRTEQGDSAMYLCASSVAGGTGELFFGEGSRLTVL.

The CDR3 region is CASSLTAQPQHF. CDR3 DNA sequence: TGTGCCAGCAGTCTCACTGCTCAGCCCCAGCATTTT. The gene calls are TRBV28 and TRBJ1-5, with no clear D. Germline CDR1 reads MDHEN; CDR2 reads SYDVKM. This CDR3 is 12 amino acids long. V gave up 5 bases and J gave up 6 bases, with 8 bases separating them.

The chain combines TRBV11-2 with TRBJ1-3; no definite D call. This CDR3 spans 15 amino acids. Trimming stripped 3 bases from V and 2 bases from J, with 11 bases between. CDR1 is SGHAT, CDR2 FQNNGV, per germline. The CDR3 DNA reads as TGTGCCAGCAGCTTCGGGGTGAGGACTGGAAACACCATATATTTT. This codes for CASSFGVRTGNTIYF. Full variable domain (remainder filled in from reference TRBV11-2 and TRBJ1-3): EAGVAQSPRYKIIEKRQSVAFWCNPISGHATLYWYQQILGQGPKLLIQFQNNGVVDDSQLPKDRFSAERLKGVDSTLKIQPAKLEDSAVYLCASSFGVRTGNTIYFGEGSWLTVV.

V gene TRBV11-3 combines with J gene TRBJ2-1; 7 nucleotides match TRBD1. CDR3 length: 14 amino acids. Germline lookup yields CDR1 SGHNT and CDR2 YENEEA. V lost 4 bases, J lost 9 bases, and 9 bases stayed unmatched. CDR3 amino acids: CASSSSQGWGEQFF. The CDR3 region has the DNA TGTGCCAGCAGCTCGTCACAGGGGTGGGGTGAGCAGTTCTTC.

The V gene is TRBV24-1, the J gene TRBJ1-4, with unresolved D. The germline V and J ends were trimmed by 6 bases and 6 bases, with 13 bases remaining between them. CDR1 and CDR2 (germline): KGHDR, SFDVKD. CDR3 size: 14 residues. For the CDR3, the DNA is TGTGCCACCAGTAGTGGAGGGTTTTATGAAAAACTGTTTTTT. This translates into CATSSGGFYEKLFF.

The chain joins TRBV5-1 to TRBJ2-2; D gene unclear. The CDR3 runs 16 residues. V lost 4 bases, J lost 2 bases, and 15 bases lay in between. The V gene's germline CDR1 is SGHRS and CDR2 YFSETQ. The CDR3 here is CASSTGGNQNTGELFF. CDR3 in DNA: TGCGCCAGCAGCACGGGTGGCAACCAAAACACCGGGGAGCTGTTTTTT.

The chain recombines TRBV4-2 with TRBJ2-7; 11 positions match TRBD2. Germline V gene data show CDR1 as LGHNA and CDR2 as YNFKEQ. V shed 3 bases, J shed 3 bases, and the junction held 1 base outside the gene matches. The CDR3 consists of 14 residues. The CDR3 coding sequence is TGTGCCAGCAGCCAGACTAGCGGGGACTACGAGCAGTACTTC. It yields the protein CASSQTSGDYEQYF.

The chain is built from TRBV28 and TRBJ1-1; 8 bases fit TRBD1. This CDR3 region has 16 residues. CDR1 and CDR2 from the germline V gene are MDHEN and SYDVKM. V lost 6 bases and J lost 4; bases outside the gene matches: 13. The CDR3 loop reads CASRERQGLGGTEAFF. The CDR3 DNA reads TGTGCCAGCAGAGAGAGACAGGGGTTGGGGGGCACTGAAGCTTTCTTT. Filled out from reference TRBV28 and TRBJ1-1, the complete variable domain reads DVKVTQSSRYLVKRTGEKVFLECVQDMDHENMFWYRQDPGLGLRLIYFSYDVKMKEKGDIPEGYSVSREKKERFSLILESASTNQTSMYLCASRERQGLGGTEAFFGQGTRLTVV.